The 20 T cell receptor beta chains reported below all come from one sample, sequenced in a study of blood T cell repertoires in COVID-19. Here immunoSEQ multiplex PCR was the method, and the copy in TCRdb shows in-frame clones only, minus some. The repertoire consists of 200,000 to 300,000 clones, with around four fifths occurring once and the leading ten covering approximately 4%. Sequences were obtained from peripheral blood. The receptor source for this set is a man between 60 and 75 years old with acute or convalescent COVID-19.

The DNA for the CDR3 is TGCGCCAGCAGTTCCCAGGGGGCGCGAGGAAACACCATATATTTT. Its translation is CASSSQGARGNTIYF. The rearrangement joins TRBV5-1 to TRBJ1-3; 8 nucleotides match TRBD1. The CDR3 has 15 amino acids. Per the germline V gene, CDR1 is SGHRS and CDR2 is YFSETQ. V dropped 5 bases and J dropped 4; count of bases not matched to a gene: 8.

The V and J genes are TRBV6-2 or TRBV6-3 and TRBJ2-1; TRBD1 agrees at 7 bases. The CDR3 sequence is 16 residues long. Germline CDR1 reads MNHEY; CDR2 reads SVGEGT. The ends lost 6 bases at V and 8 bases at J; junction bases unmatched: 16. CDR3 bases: TGTGCCAGCAGCAGAAACACCGGGACAGTAGGTGATGAGCAGTTCTTC. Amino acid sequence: CASSRNTGTVGDEQFF.

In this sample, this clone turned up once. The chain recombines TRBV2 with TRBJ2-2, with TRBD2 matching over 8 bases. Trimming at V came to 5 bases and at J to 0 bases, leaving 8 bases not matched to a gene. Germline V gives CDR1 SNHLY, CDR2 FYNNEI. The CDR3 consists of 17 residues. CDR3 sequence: CASSPTSGRTNTGELFF. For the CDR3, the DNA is TGTGCCAGCAGTCCCACTAGCGGTAGAACGAACACCGGGGAGCTGTTTTTT. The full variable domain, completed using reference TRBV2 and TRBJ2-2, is EPEVTQTPSHQVTQMGQEVILRCVPISNHLYFYWYRQILGQKVEFLVSFYNNEISEKSEIFDDQFSVERPDGSNFTLKIRSTKLEDSAMYFCASSPTSGRTNTGELFFGEGSRLTVL.

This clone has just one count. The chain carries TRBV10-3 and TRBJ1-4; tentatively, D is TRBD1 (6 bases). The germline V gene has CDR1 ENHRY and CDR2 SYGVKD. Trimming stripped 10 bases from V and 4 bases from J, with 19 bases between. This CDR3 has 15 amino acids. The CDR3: CATRDPTGFNEKLFF. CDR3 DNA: TGTGCCACAAGGGATCCAACAGGGTTTAATGAAAAACTGTTTTTT.

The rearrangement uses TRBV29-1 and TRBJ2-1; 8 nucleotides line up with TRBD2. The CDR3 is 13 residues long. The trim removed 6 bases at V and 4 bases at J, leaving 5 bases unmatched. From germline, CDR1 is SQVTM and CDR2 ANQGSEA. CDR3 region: CSVLSGTYNEQFF. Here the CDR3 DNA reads TGCAGCGTCCTTAGCGGGACTTACAATGAGCAGTTCTTC.

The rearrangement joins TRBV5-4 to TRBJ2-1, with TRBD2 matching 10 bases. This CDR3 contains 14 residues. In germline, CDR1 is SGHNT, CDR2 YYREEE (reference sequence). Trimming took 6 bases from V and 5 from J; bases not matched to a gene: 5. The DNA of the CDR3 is TGTGCCAGCACCGGACTAGCGGCAAACAATGAGCAGTTCTTC. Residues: CASTGLAANNEQFF. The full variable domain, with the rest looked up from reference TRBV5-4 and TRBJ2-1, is ETGVTQSPTHLIKTRGQQVTLRCSSQSGHNTVSWYQQALGQGPQFIFQYYREEENGRGNFPPRFSGLQFPNYSSELNVNALELDDSALYLCASTGLAANNEQFFGPGTRLTVL.

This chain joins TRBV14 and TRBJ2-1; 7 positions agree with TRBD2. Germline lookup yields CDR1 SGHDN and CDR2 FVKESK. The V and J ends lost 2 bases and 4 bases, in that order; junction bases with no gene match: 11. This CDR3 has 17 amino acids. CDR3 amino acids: CASSQPGGASGYNEQFF. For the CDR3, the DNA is TGTGCCAGCAGCCAACCCGGTGGGGCTAGCGGTTACAATGAGCAGTTCTTC.

The CDR3 region has the DNA TGTGCCAGCAGCCGCGGAACAGAGCAGTACTTC. This sequence encodes CASSRGTEQYF. The chain is built from TRBV6-5 and TRBJ2-7; D is uncertain. The CDR3 totals 11 residues. Between the trimmed V and J ends, which lost 6 bases and 7 bases, there was a span of 10 bases. Germline CDR1 reads MNHEY; CDR2 reads SVGAGI.

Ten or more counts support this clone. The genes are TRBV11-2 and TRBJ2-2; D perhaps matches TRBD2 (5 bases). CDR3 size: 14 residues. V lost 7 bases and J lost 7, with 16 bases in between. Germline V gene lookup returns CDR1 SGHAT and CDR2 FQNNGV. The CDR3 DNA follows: TGTGCCAGCACCGACCGGTTGAGGGTCGGGGAGCTGTTTTTT. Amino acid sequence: CASTDRLRVGELFF.

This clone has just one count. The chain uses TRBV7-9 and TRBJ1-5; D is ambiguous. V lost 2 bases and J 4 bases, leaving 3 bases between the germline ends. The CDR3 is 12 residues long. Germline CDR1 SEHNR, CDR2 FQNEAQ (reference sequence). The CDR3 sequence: CASSLSNQPQHF. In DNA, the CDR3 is TGTGCCAGCAGCTTATCTAATCAGCCCCAGCATTTT.

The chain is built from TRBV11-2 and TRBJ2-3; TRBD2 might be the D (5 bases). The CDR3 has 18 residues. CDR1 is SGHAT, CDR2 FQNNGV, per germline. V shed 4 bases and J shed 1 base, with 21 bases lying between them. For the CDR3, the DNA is TGTGCCAGCAGCTCACGGGATCCTCCACAATGGGGCACAGATACGCAGTATTTT. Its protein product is CASSSRDPPQWGTDTQYF.

CDR3 residues: CSVGSLVSSEQYF. CDR3 DNA: TGCAGCGTTGGAAGCCTGGTCTCTAGCGAGCAGTACTTC. The J gene is TRBJ2-7, the V gene TRBV29-1, with D uncertain. The V gene's germline CDR1 is SQVTM and CDR2 ANQGSEA. The ends were cut back, 4 bases at V and 6 bases at J, with 16 bases in the middle. The CDR3 contains 13 residues.

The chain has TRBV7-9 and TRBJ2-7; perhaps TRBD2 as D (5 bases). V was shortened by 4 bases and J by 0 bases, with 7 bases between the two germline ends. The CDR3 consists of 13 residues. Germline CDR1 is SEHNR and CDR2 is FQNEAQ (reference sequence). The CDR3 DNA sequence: TGTGCCAGCAGCTCGGGATTCTCCTACGAGCAGTACTTC. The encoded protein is CASSSGFSYEQYF.

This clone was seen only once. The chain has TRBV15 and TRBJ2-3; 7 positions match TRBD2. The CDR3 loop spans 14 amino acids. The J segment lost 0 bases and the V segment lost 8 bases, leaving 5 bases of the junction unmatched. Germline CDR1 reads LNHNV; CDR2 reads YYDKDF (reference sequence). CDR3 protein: CATREDPSTDTQYF. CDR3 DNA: TGTGCCACCCGGGAGGATCCTAGCACAGATACGCAGTATTTT.

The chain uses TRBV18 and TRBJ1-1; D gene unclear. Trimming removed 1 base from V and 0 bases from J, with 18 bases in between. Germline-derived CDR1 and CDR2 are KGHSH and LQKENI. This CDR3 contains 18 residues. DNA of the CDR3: TGTGCCAGCTCACCACGCGACCGCGGCCCGACGGTGAACACTGAAGCTTTCTTT. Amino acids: CASSPRDRGPTVNTEAFF.

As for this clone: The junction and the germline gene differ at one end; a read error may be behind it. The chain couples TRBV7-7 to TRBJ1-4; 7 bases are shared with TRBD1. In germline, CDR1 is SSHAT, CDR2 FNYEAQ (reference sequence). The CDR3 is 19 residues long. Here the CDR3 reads CASSFRSGTVFATNEKLFF. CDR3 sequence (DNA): TGTGCTAGCAGCTTTCGATCCGGGACAGTTTTTGCAACTAATGAAAAACTGTTTTTT.

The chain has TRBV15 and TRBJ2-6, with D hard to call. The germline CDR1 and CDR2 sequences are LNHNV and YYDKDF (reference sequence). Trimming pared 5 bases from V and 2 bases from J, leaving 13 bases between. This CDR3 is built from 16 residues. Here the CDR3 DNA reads TGTGCCACCAGCCCCTATCCTCAAACTGGGGCCAACGTCCTGACTTTC. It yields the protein CATSPYPQTGANVLTF.

CDR3 residues: CASSPPGVGEAFF. The CDR3 nucleotides are TGTGCCAGCTCACCCCCCGGAGTTGGCGAAGCTTTCTTT. V gene TRBV18 combines with J gene TRBJ1-1, with D unresolved. The ends were cut back, 3 bases at V and 8 bases at J, with 13 bases in the middle. Germline V gene sequence: CDR1 KGHSH, CDR2 LQKENI. The CDR3 contains 13 residues.

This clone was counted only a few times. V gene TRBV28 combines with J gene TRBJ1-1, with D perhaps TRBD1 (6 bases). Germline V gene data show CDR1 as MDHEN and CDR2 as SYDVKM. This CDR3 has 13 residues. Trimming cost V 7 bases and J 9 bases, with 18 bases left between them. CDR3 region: CASTLGALRQAFF. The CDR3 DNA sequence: TGTGCCAGCACCCTGGGGGCCTTACGGCAAGCTTTCTTT.

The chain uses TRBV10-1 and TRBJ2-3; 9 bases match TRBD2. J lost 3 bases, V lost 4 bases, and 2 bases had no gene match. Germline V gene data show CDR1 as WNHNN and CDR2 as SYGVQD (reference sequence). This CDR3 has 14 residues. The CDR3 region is CASSVAGATDTQYF. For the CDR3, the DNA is TGCGCCAGCAGTGTAGCGGGGGCTACAGATACGCAGTATTTT.